The 17 T cell receptor beta chains below all came from one sample that was sequenced in a study of blood T cell repertoires in COVID-19. Sequencing was performed with immunoSEQ multiplex PCR; in TCRdb, only in-frame clones are kept and a portion is missing. The sample carries more than 100,000 clones, about four fifths recorded once. The sequenced sample was peripheral blood. The receptors stem from a woman in her sixties with active or convalescent COVID-19.

V gene TRBV19 combines with J gene TRBJ1-1; 11 bases agree with TRBD1. Germline V gene lookup returns CDR1 LNHDA and CDR2 SQIVND (reference sequence). Trimming took 5 bases from V and 5 from J; bases not matched to a gene: 16. The CDR3 length is 18 residues. The CDR3 DNA reads TGTGCCAGTAGTTCGATGACCCGGACAGGGGGCTTGAGAACTGAAGCTTTCTTT. This sequence encodes CASSSMTRTGGLRTEAFF.

The CDR3 bases are TGCGCCAGCAGCCCGGGGACAGGGAACACCGGGGAGCTGTTTTTT. It translates to CASSPGTGNTGELFF. The chain carries TRBV5-1 and TRBJ2-2; TRBD1 matches at 8 bases. There are 15 residues in the CDR3. The ends lost 4 bases at V and 1 base at J; junction bases unmatched: 3. Germline CDR1 and CDR2: SGHRS and YFSETQ.

The chain uses TRBV28 and TRBJ2-1; 9 bases line up with TRBD1. The CDR3 contains 15 residues. CDR1 is MDHEN, CDR2 SYDVKM, per germline. V lost 6 bases to trimming and J lost 9 bases; unmatched junction nucleotides: 12. DNA of the CDR3: TGTGCCAGCAGCACTCCCGGGACAGGGAGGGGTGAGCAGTTCTTC. Translation: CASSTPGTGRGEQFF.

The chain recombines TRBV27 with TRBJ2-7; 8 bases are shared with TRBD1. Per germline, CDR1 MNHEY and CDR2 SMNVEV (reference sequence). The CDR3 runs 15 residues. The trim removed 3 bases at V and 4 bases at J, leaving 8 bases unmatched. The CDR3 nucleotides are TGTGCCAGCAGTTTTTCCCGGACAGGGCGGTACGAGCAGTACTTC. It encodes CASSFSRTGRYEQYF.

This clone was recorded once. In DNA, the CDR3 is TGTGCCAGCAGCCAAGAAAGGGGGAACGAGCAGTTCTTC. It specifies CASSQERGNEQFF. V is TRBV3-1 (or the pseudogene TRBV3-2) and J is TRBJ2-1; D is perhaps TRBD1 (6 bases). V lost 0 bases and J lost 10, with 10 bases in between. The CDR3 consists of 13 residues. CDR1 is LGHDT and CDR2 is YNNKEL in the germline V gene (reference sequence).

The chain uses TRBV3-1 (or the pseudogene TRBV3-2) and TRBJ2-2; 8 positions match TRBD1. CDR1 is LGHDT, CDR2 YNNKEL, per germline (reference sequence). The trim removed 1 base at V and 1 base at J, leaving 8 bases unmatched. CDR3 size: 18 residues. The CDR3: CASSQVMTGEKNTGELFF. DNA of the CDR3: TGTGCCAGCAGCCAAGTGATGACAGGGGAGAAGAACACCGGGGAGCTGTTTTTT.

Worth noting for this clone: Other DNA sequences in the same sample also yield this CDR3. J is TRBJ1-1 and V is TRBV29-1, with D maybe TRBD1 (5 bases). The CDR3 sequence is 13 residues long. Trimming took off 7 bases at V and 5 bases at J, with 17 bases between the two ends. Germline loops: CDR1 SQVTM, CDR2 ANQGSEA. The CDR3 is CSGQGWLGTEAFF. The CDR3 DNA is TGCAGCGGGCAGGGTTGGTTGGGAACTGAAGCTTTCTTT.

The J gene is TRBJ1-1, the V gene TRBV6-6; 9 bases are a match to TRBD1. Germline CDR1 reads MNHNY; CDR2 reads SVGAGI (reference sequence). The V gene end was trimmed by 4 bases and the J gene end by 5 bases; junction bases not matched to a gene: 2. The CDR3 is 13 residues long. The CDR3 bases are TGTGCCAGCAGTTGGGACAGGGCGACTGAAGCTTTCTTT. The encoded protein is CASSWDRATEAFF.

The chain is built from TRBV27 and TRBJ2-1; 8 nucleotides match TRBD2. Germline loops: CDR1 MNHEY, CDR2 SMNVEV (reference sequence). The CDR3 is made up of 16 amino acids. V was pared by 3 bases and J by 1 base, with 5 bases of the junction left unmatched. The CDR3 DNA is TGTGCCAGCAGTTTCGCCAGCGGGGGTTCCTACAATGAGCAGTTCTTC. Its protein product is CASSFASGGSYNEQFF.

The chain joins TRBV2 to TRBJ1-1; D gene uncertain. V was shortened by 4 bases and J by 3 bases, with 12 bases between the two germline ends. This CDR3 has 14 residues. From germline, CDR1 is SNHLY and CDR2 FYNNEI. The CDR3 region is CASSALLADTEAFF. Written as DNA, the CDR3 is TGTGCCAGCAGTGCACTATTGGCGGACACTGAAGCTTTCTTT. The whole variable domain, filled in from reference TRBV2 and TRBJ1-1, reads EPEVTQTPSHQVTQMGQEVILRCVPISNHLYFYWYRQILGQKVEFLVSFYNNEISEKSEIFDDQFSVERPDGSNFTLKIRSTKLEDSAMYFCASSALLADTEAFFGQGTRLTVV.

The V and J genes are TRBV9 and TRBJ2-5; 10 bases agree with TRBD1. Trimming removed 2 bases from V and 5 bases from J; junction bases left unmatched: 3. This CDR3 has 14 residues. Germline assignment: CDR1 SGDLS and CDR2 YYNGEE. Here the CDR3 reads CASSVTGGWETQYF. The CDR3 DNA reads TGTGCCAGCAGCGTGACAGGGGGCTGGGAGACCCAGTACTTC.

The chain has TRBV28 and TRBJ1-2; D gene ambiguous. Germline assignment: CDR1 MDHEN and CDR2 SYDVKM. CDR3 length equals 16 residues. The V end lost 1 base, the J end lost 4 bases, and 16 bases lay between the germline ends. The CDR3 DNA follows: TGTGCCAGCAGTTTATTTCCACGGCTATCGGGCTATGGCTACACCTTC. It yields the protein CASSLFPRLSGYGYTF.

The V call is TRBV5-6, the J call TRBJ2-7; 12 bases map to TRBD2. The CDR3 is 16 residues long. The trim removed 0 bases at V and 4 bases at J, leaving 5 bases unmatched. CDR1 and CDR2 from the germline V gene are SGHDT and YYEEEE. The CDR3 sequence is CASSLARLAGVYEQYF. DNA for the CDR3: TGTGCCAGCAGCTTGGCGAGACTAGCGGGAGTTTACGAGCAGTACTTC.

The chain is built from TRBV6-4 and TRBJ2-2; D remains ambiguous. This CDR3 comprises 15 residues. Germline values: CDR1 MRHNA, CDR2 SNTAGT. V shed 0 bases and J shed 2 bases, with 7 bases lying between them. Here the CDR3 DNA reads TGTGCCAGCAGTGACTCTACTCTCAACACCGGGGAGCTGTTTTTT. Protein: CASSDSTLNTGELFF.

The V gene is TRBV12-2, the J gene TRBJ2-7; the table's TRBD2 call for D was not verified on the DNA. TRBV12-2 is a listed pseudogene. The CDR3 totals 15 residues. The CDR3 coding sequence is TGTGCAAGTCGCAGACTAGCGGACCTCTCCTACGAGCAGTACTTC. As protein: CASRRLADLSYEQYF.

This clone has just a few counts. The rearrangement joins TRBV5-1 to TRBJ1-2, with D possibly matching TRBD1 (6 bases). Germline V CDR1 and CDR2: SGHRS, YFSETQ. Trimming removed 4 bases at V and 5 bases at J, with 15 bases between. The CDR3 loop spans 14 amino acids. The CDR3 spells CASSEAGVYYGYTF. The CDR3 DNA follows: TGCGCCAGCAGCGAGGCAGGGGTCTATTATGGCTACACCTTC.

The chain uses TRBV7-9 and TRBJ2-1, with TRBD2 identical over 15 bases. J gave up 3 bases and V 5 bases, and 5 bases lay outside the gene matches. The germline V gene encodes CDR1 SEHNR and CDR2 FQNEAQ (reference sequence). The CDR3 has 17 amino acids. As DNA, the CDR3 is TGTGCCAGCAGCCCCCGGACTAGCGGGAGGGACTACAATGAGCAGTTCTTC. Protein product: CASSPRTSGRDYNEQFF.